This passage covers 26 T cell receptor beta chains from one sample sequenced in a study of T cells in Graves' hyperthyroidism and ophthalmopathy. The source material, RNA transcripts, was used to amplify TCR beta CDR3 regions. During a first-round RT-PCR of the TCR CDR3, the HTBI primer set was used. TCRdb passed the multiplex PCR reads through MiXCR, listing each CDR3 protein once. The repertoire holds hundreds of thousands of distinct CDR3 sequences, with 14% as singletons. Sequenced: blood. The receptors shown here come from a woman aged 18-29 years with Graves' hyperthyroidism.

The rearrangement links TRBV20-1 to TRBJ2-2; D is unclear. Trimming took off 0 bases at V and 9 bases at J, with 5 bases between the two ends. The CDR3 runs 11 residues. CDR1 is DFQATT, CDR2 SNEGSKA, per germline (reference sequence). CDR3 DNA: TGCAGTGCTAGAGACGCTCGGGAGCTGTTTTTT. Translation: CSARDARELFF.

This clonotype was counted only a few times. The chain links TRBV29-1 to TRBJ1-1; D is unresolved. Trimming took 7 bases from V and 0 from J, leaving 12 bases between them. This CDR3 contains 13 residues. Germline V gene data show CDR1 as SQVTM and CDR2 as ANQGSEA. The CDR3 sequence is CSGLGPLNTEAFF. As DNA, the CDR3 is TGCAGCGGCCTTGGGCCGTTGAACACTGAAGCTTTCTTT.

This clonotype was counted many times. This sequence joins TRBV20-1 and TRBJ2-2; 14 bases agree with TRBD2. The CDR3 spans 16 residues. V gave up 3 bases and J gave up 7 bases; unmatched junction bases: 7. Germline V CDR1 and CDR2: DFQATT, SNEGSKA (reference sequence). The CDR3 nucleotides are TGCAGTGCTAGGAGGACTAGCGGGAGGTTCGGCGGGGAGCTGTTTTTT. This sequence encodes CSARRTSGRFGGELFF.

This clonotype turned up a few times. The rearrangement joins TRBV12-3 or TRBV12-4 to TRBJ2-3; maybe TRBD2 (6 bases). This CDR3 region has 14 residues. Trimming stripped 4 bases from V and 4 bases from J, with 12 bases between. In DNA form, the CDR3 reads TGTGCCAGCAGTTGGTGGGAGGACTCAGATACGCAGTATTTT. It yields the protein CASSWWEDSDTQYF.

CDR3 residues: CSSRAGPSYNEQFF. As DNA, the CDR3 is TGCAGCTCCCGGGCGGGCCCCTCCTACAATGAGCAGTTCTTC. This chain uses TRBV29-1 with TRBJ2-1, with a possible D match to TRBD2 (5 bases). Germline-derived CDR1 and CDR2 are SQVTM and ANQGSEA. Trimming left V 8 bases short and J 0 bases short, with 14 bases between. The length of the CDR3 is 14 residues.

The genes are TRBV4-1 and TRBJ2-1; tentative D call: TRBD1 (5 bases). The germline gives CDR1 MGHRA, CDR2 YSYEKL. V lost 4 bases, J lost 6 bases, and 19 bases lay in between. This CDR3 has 16 amino acids. The CDR3 loop reads CASSLARVFPTNEQFF. DNA of the CDR3: TGCGCCAGCAGCCTCGCCAGGGTATTTCCCACCAATGAGCAGTTCTTC.

The CDR3 here is CATSERANYGYTF. CDR3 coding DNA: TGTGCCACCAGTGAGCGGGCCAACTATGGCTACACCTTC. V usage is TRBV24-1 and J usage is TRBJ1-2; D is uncertain. Germline V gene sequence: CDR1 KGHDR, CDR2 SFDVKD. The CDR3 covers 13 residues. The V end was cut by 4 bases, the J end by 2 bases, with 7 bases between.

This clonotype appeared a few times. The rearrangement joins TRBV7-3 to TRBJ2-3, with TRBD2 as a possible D gene (5 bases). The V end lost 3 bases, the J end lost 0 bases, and 13 bases lay between the germline ends. The germline CDR1 and CDR2 sequences are SGHTA and FQGTGA. The CDR3 runs 16 residues. The CDR3 spells CASSFGLFPSTDTQYF. The CDR3 nucleotides read TGTGCCAGCAGCTTCGGACTCTTTCCTAGCACAGATACGCAGTATTTT. The full variable domain, rest sourced from reference TRBV7-3 and TRBJ2-3, is GAGVSQTPSNKVTEKGKYVELRCDPISGHTALYWYRQSLGQGPEFLIYFQGTGAADDSGLPNDRFFAVRPEGSVSTLKIQRTERGDSAVYLCASSFGLFPSTDTQYFGPGTRLTVL.

This clonotype was counted at least ten times. The chain links TRBV4-1 to TRBJ1-2, with D uncertain. The CDR3 extends over 14 amino acids. V gave up 0 bases and J gave up 1 base, with 6 bases separating them. Germline loops: CDR1 MGHRA, CDR2 YSYEKL. The CDR3 is CASSQETVNYGYTF. CDR3 nucleotide sequence: TGCGCCAGCAGCCAAGAAACGGTTAACTATGGCTACACCTTC.

This chain joins TRBV9 and TRBJ2-5; 7 bases agree with TRBD1. J was trimmed by 3 bases and V by 3 bases; bases with no gene match: 20. Germline CDR1 is SGDLS and CDR2 is YYNGEE. The CDR3 has 19 residues. CDR3 in DNA: TGTGCCAGCAGCGGAATCAGACAGGGTCAGGGGCCCCGAAAAGAGACCCAGTACTTC. Translated, it gives CASSGIRQGQGPRKETQYF.

The gene calls are TRBV7-6 and TRBJ2-5; 9 nucleotides agree with TRBD2. Trimming at V came to 1 base and at J to 4 bases, leaving 4 bases not matched to a gene. The CDR3 length is 15 residues. Germline lookup yields CDR1 SGHVS and CDR2 FNYEAQ. The CDR3 is CASSLEFSGRETQYF. In DNA form, the CDR3 reads TGTGCCAGCAGCTTAGAGTTTAGCGGGAGAGAGACCCAGTACTTC.

This clonotype occurred many times. The V and J genes are TRBV13 and TRBJ2-1, with TRBD2 matching 8 bases. This CDR3 spans 16 amino acids. Germline V gene lookup returns CDR1 PRHDT and CDR2 FYEKMQ (reference sequence). The V gene end was trimmed by 4 bases and the J gene end by 4 bases; junction bases not matched to a gene: 9. The CDR3 region has the DNA TGTGCCAGCAGCTACGCGGGGGGCCCAAAATACAATGAGCAGTTCTTC. Amino acids: CASSYAGGPKYNEQFF.

Ten or more counts support this clonotype. The rearrangement links TRBV9 to TRBJ2-1, with 11 bases that match TRBD2. There are 17 residues in the CDR3. The V and J ends lost 0 bases and 3 bases, in that order; junction bases with no gene match: 5. Germline lookup yields CDR1 SGDLS and CDR2 YYNGEE. CDR3 sequence reads: CASSVALAGGYYNEQFF. In DNA, the CDR3 is TGTGCCAGCAGCGTAGCGCTAGCGGGAGGTTACTACAATGAGCAGTTCTTC.

This clonotype has ten or more counts. V usage is TRBV3-1 and J usage is TRBJ1-5, with D unclear. The germline gives CDR1 LGHDT, CDR2 YNNKEL (reference sequence). The V end lost 1 base, the J end lost 15 bases, and 13 bases lay between the germline ends. The CDR3 totals 12 residues. DNA of the CDR3: TGTGCCAGCAGCCAAGGGAACGGTTTTCGGCATTTT. Amino acids: CASSQGNGFRHF.

This clonotype appeared many times. The J gene is TRBJ2-7, the V gene TRBV30; a weak D match, TRBD2 (5 bases). V lost 4 bases to trimming and J lost 4 bases, with 14 bases between them. Looked up from germline, CDR1 is GTSNPN and CDR2 is SVGIG (reference sequence). The CDR3 contains 13 residues. The CDR3 DNA reads as TGTGCCTGGATAAGCGGAGGCTCTTACGAGCAGTACTTC. It encodes CAWISGGSYEQYF. The entire variable domain, with the rest obtained from reference TRBV30 and TRBJ2-7, is as follows: SQTIHQWPATLVQPVGSPLSLECTVEGTSNPNLYWYRQAAGRGLQLLFYSVGIGQISSEVPQNLSASRPQDRQFILSSKKLLLSDSGFYLCAWISGGSYEQYFGPGTRLTVT.

This chain joins TRBV24-1 and TRBJ2-1; D ambiguous. Between the trimmed V and J ends, which lost 3 bases and 7 bases, there was a span of 18 bases. The CDR3 totals 16 residues. CDR1 KGHDR and CDR2 SFDVKD come from the germline V gene. In DNA, the CDR3 is TGTGCCACCAGTGATGGAGCATTTTCCTTGATGAATGAGCAGTTCTTC. As protein: CATSDGAFSLMNEQFF.

This clonotype was seen many times. This chain uses TRBV27 with TRBJ2-2, with a tentative D call TRBD2 (6 bases). Trimming took 7 bases from V and 3 from J, leaving 27 bases between them. CDR3 length: 19 residues. Germline-derived CDR1 and CDR2 are MNHEY and SMNVEV (reference sequence). CDR3 amino acids: CASTTLSRGREGYTGELFF. The CDR3 nucleotides are TGTGCCAGCACCACCCTATCCCGCGGGCGGGAAGGGTACACCGGGGAGCTGTTTTTT.

The chain employs TRBV25-1 and TRBJ1-3; TRBD1 might be the D (5 bases). This CDR3 region has 15 residues. Trimming removed 4 bases from V and 10 bases from J, with 20 bases in between. Germline-derived CDR1 and CDR2 are MGHDK and SYGVNS. CDR3 nucleotide sequence: TGTGCCAGCAGTGGATCCGGGACGTCCGGGCGGACCATATATTTT. Encoded protein: CASSGSGTSGRTIYF.

This rearrangement joins TRBV15 to TRBJ2-7; D not resolved. The CDR3 has 13 amino acids. V shed 6 bases and J shed 0 bases, with 9 bases lying between them. Germline lookup yields CDR1 LNHNV and CDR2 YYDKDF (reference sequence). The CDR3 DNA follows: TGTGCCACCAGTTCAAGGAACTCCTACGAGCAGTACTTC. Translated, it gives CATSSRNSYEQYF.

There are many counts of this clonotype. The J gene is TRBJ2-3, the V gene TRBV6-1; TRBD2 matches at 8 bases. Germline CDR1 is MNHNS and CDR2 is SASEGT. J gave up 5 bases and V 8 bases, and 6 bases lay outside the gene matches. The CDR3 consists of 13 residues. The CDR3 loop reads CASRVAGGDTQYF. CDR3 bases: TGTGCCAGCCGCGTGGCGGGAGGAGATACGCAGTATTTT.

The V gene is TRBV4-1, the J gene TRBJ2-1; the D gene is possibly TRBD1 (5 bases). The germline V gene has CDR1 MGHRA and CDR2 YSYEKL. The CDR3 has 14 residues. V lost 9 bases to trimming and J lost 6 bases, with 18 bases between them. The CDR3 sequence: CASSPLQGPNEQFF. The CDR3, as DNA: TGCGCCAGTTCGCCCCTTCAGGGTCCCAATGAGCAGTTCTTC.

This clonotype was seen only a few times. The chain employs TRBV6-1 and TRBJ2-3; D may be TRBD1 (6 bases). This CDR3 has 15 residues. Trimming left V 6 bases short and J 0 bases short, with 13 bases between. The germline V gene has CDR1 MNHNS and CDR2 SASEGT. In DNA form, the CDR3 reads TGTGCCAGCAGAACGGGCAGGGGAAGCACAGATACGCAGTATTTT. Protein: CASRTGRGSTDTQYF.

This clonotype was counted at least ten times. DNA of the CDR3: TGTGCCAGCAGCCCAAGGGGAGCTGCCACAATGACTGAAGCTTTCTTT. Translated: CASSPRGAATMTEAFF. The V and J genes are TRBV12-3 or TRBV12-4 and TRBJ1-1; weak D call: TRBD1 (5 bases). CDR3 length: 16 residues. V lost 6 bases and J lost 5, with 22 bases in between.

This clonotype was observed a few times. The chain employs TRBV7-2 and TRBJ1-2; TRBD1 agrees at 8 bases. The CDR3 length is 13 residues. CDR1 and CDR2 from the germline V gene are SGHTA and FQGNSA. Germline trimming cut 1 base from V and 12 bases from J; bases unmatched to any gene: 7. As DNA, the CDR3 is TGTGCCAGCAGCTTAGACCGACAGGGGAGGGACACCTTC. Protein product: CASSLDRQGRDTF.

This clonotype was observed a handful of times. The chain employs TRBV28 and TRBJ2-1; a possible D gene is TRBD2 (6 bases). V was cut by 5 bases and J by 0 bases, with 14 bases left in between. Germline V gene sequence: CDR1 MDHEN, CDR2 SYDVKM. The CDR3 sequence is 16 residues long. CDR3 sequence (DNA): TGTGCCAGCAGTCTTAGCGGAACGCCCTCCTACAATGAGCAGTTCTTC. Translation gives CASSLSGTPSYNEQFF.

There are a few counts of this clonotype. The V and J genes are TRBV15 and TRBJ1-1; D possibly corresponds to TRBD1 (5 bases). Germline V lookup: CDR1 LNHNV, CDR2 YYDKDF (reference sequence). CDR3 length equals 13 residues. V lost 6 bases and J 3 bases, leaving 11 bases between the germline ends. The CDR3 region is CATRSDSYTEAFF. The CDR3 coding sequence is TGTGCCACCAGAAGTGACAGTTACACTGAAGCTTTCTTT.